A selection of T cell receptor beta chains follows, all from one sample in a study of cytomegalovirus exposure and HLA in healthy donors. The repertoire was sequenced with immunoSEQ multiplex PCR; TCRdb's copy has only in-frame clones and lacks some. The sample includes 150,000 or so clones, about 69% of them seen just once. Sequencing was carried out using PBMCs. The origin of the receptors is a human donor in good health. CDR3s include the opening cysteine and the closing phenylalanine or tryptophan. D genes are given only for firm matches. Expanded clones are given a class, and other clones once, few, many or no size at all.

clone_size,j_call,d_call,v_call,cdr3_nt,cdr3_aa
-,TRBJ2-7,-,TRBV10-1,TGCGCCAGCAGTAGGGCACAGGGCTACGAGCAGTACTTC,CASSRAQGYEQYF
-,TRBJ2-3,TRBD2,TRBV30,TGTGCCTGGAGTCCTGGCCCCTTTGGGGGGGAAGATACGCAGTATTTT,CAWSPGPFGGEDTQYF
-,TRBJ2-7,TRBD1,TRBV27,TGTGCCAGCAGCCGCCCCGGACAGGGGGCGGACGAGCAGTACTTC,CASSRPGQGADEQYF
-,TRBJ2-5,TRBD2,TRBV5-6,TGTGCCAGCAGTTCCGGGACTAGCGGGAAAGGGGAGACCCAGTACTTC,CASSSGTSGKGETQYF
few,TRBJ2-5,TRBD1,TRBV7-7,TGTGCTAGCAGCTTTACAGGGGGAGTTGGAGAGACCCAGTACTTC,CASSFTGGVGETQYF
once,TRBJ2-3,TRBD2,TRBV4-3,TGCGCCAGCAGCCAAGAAGGACTAGCGGGGGCCCTCTACCCTAGCACAGATACGCAGTATTTT,CASSQEGLAGALYPSTDTQYF
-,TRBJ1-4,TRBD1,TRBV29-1,TGCAGCGTAGGCAGGGGGAGGACTAATGAAAAACTGTTTTTT,CSVGRGRTNEKLFF
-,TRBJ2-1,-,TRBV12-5,TGTGCTAGTGGTTCGGCCCCGACAGCATTACAATACAATGAGCAGTTCTTC,CASGSAPTALQYNEQFF
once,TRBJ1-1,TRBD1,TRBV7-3,TGTGCCAGCAGCCCAGAGACAGGGGCCCCCGAAGCTTTCTTT,CASSPETGAPEAFF
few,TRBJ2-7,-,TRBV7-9,TGTGCCAGCAGCCCCCGGGGTGGTTCGGGCAGGGGCTCCTACGAGCAGTACTTC,CASSPRGGSGRGSYEQYF